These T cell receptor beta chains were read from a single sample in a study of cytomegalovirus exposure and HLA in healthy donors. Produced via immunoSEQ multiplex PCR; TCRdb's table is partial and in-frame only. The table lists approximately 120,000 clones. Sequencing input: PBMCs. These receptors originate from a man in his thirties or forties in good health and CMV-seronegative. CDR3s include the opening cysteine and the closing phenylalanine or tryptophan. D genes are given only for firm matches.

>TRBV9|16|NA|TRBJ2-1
CASSVGGAGSYNEQFF
TGTGCCAGCAGCGTAGGGGGAGCAGGCTCCTACAATGAGCAGTTCTTC
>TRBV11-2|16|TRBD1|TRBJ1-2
CASSPNTGGRGYGYTF
TGTGCCAGCAGCCCTAATACAGGGGGCCGGGGCTATGGCTACACCTTC
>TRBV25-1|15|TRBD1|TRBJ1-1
CASSEYAGGGTEAFF
TGTGCCAGCAGTGAATATGCAGGGGGCGGCACTGAAGCTTTCTTT
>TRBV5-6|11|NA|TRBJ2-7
CASSSDRRQYF
TGTGCCAGCAGCTCAGACAGGAGGCAGTACTTC
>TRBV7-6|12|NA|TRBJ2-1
CASSLTGNEQFF
TGTGCCAGCAGCTTAACCGGGAATGAGCAGTTCTTC
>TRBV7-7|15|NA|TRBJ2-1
CASSRDSGSFGEQFF
TGTGCTAGCAGCAGGGACAGCGGGAGTTTTGGTGAGCAGTTCTTC
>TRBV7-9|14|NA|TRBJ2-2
CASSFQRSTGELFF
TGTGCCAGCAGCTTTCAGCGTAGCACCGGGGAGCTGTTTTTT
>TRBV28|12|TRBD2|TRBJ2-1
CAAGGYYNEQFF
TGTGCCGCGGGAGGGTACTACAATGAGCAGTTCTTC
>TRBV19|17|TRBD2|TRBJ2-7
CASSMASSGQSSYEQYF
TGTGCCAGTAGTATGGCCTCTAGCGGGCAAAGCTCCTACGAGCAGTACTTC
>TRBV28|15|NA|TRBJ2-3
CASLLGGQSTDTQYF
TGTGCCAGCCTCCTCGGAGGACAGAGCACAGATACGCAGTATTTT
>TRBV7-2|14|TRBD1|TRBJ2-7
CASSSTGSAYEQYF
TGTGCCAGCAGCTCGACAGGGTCGGCCTACGAGCAGTACTTC
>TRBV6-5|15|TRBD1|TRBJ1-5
CASSFDRGSNQPQHF
TGTGCCAGCAGCTTCGACAGGGGGAGCAATCAGCCCCAGCATTTT
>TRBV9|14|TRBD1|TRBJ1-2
CASTSTGYNYGYTF
TGTGCCAGCACCTCGACAGGGTATAACTATGGCTACACCTTC
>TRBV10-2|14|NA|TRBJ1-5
CASSESTGNQPQHF
TGCGCCAGCAGTGAGTCGACGGGGAATCAGCCCCAGCATTTT
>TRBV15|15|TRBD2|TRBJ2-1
CATSRGLAGGNEQFF
TGTGCCACCAGCAGGGGACTAGCGGGAGGCAATGAGCAGTTCTTC
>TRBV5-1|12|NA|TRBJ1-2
CASSRELDGYTF
TGCGCCAGCAGCCGGGAACTAGACGGCTACACCTTC
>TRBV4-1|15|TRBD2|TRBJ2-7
CASSQESREGHEQYF
TGCGCCAGCAGCCAAGAATCTCGGGAGGGCCACGAGCAGTACTTC
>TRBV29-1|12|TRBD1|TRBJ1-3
CSVGQGRNTIYF
TGCAGCGTAGGACAGGGCAGAAACACCATATATTTT
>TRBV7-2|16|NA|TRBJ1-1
CASSLAPNTGGTEAFF
TGTGCCAGCAGCTTAGCCCCCAACACGGGGGGCACTGAAGCTTTCTTT
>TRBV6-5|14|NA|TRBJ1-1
CASNKDRMNTEALF
TGTGCCAGCAACAAAGACAGGATGAACACTGAAGCTCTCTTT
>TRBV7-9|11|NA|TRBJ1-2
CALFTGFGYTF
TGTGCCCTTTTCACAGGGTTTGGCTACACCTTC
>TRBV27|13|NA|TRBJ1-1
CASSWDSGTEAFF
TGTGCCAGCAGTTGGGACTCGGGGACTGAAGCTTTCTTT
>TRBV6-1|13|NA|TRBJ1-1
CASTLTDNTEAFF
TGTGCCAGCACCCTGACAGATAACACTGAAGCTTTCTTT
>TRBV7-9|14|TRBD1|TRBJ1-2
CASSPPETGLGYTF
TGTGCCAGCAGCCCGCCGGAGACAGGGCTCGGCTACACCTTC
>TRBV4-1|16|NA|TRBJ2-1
CASSQDAGANYNEQFF
TGCGCCAGCAGCCAAGATGCAGGGGCGAACTACAATGAGCAGTTCTTC
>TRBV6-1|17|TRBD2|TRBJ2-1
CASSELGAGDSYNEQFF
TGTGCCAGCAGTGAGTTAGGAGCGGGAGATTCCTACAATGAGCAGTTCTTC
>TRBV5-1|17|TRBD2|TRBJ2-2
CASSLGLAATNTGELFF
TGCGCCAGCAGCCTAGGACTAGCGGCTACGAACACCGGGGAGCTGTTTTTT
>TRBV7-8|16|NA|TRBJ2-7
CASSRLEAGASYEQYF
TGTGCCAGCAGCCGCTTGGAGGCGGGGGCCTCCTACGAGCAGTACTTC
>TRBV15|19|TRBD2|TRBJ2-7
CATSRDPPGLAVKNYEQYF
TGTGCCACCAGCAGAGATCCTCCGGGACTAGCGGTTAAAAACTACGAGCAGTACTTC
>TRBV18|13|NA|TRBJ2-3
CASSPSRADTQYF
TGTGCCAGCTCCCCTTCGCGAGCAGATACGCAGTATTTT
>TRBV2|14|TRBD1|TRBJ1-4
CASTGGTGSEKLFF
TGTGCCAGCACCGGGGGGACAGGGAGTGAAAAACTGTTTTTT
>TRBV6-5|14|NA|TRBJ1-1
CASSSLTQNTEAFF
TGTGCCAGCAGTTCCCTGACACAGAACACTGAAGCTTTCTTT
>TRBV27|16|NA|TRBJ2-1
CASSLLTGRSYNEQFF
TGTGCCAGCAGTTTATTGACTGGCCGCTCCTACAATGAGCAGTTCTTC
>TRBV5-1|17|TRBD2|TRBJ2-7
CASSETPGLDPLREQYF
TGCGCCAGCAGCGAAACCCCGGGACTAGATCCCCTCCGGGAGCAGTACTTC
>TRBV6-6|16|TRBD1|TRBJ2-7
CASSSHPGQVLYEQYF
TGTGCCAGCAGTTCCCACCCTGGACAGGTCCTCTACGAGCAGTACTTC
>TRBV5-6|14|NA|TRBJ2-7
CASSGETRTYEQYF
TGTGCCAGCAGCGGCGAGACTAGGACCTACGAGCAGTACTTC
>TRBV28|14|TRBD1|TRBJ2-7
CASSFRDRSYEQYF
TGTGCCAGCAGTTTCCGGGACAGGTCCTACGAGCAGTACTTC
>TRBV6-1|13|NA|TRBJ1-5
CASGPEGNQPQHF
TGTGCCTCGGGCCCGGAGGGTAACCAGCCCCAGCATTTT
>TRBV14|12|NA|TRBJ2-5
CASSHLRETQYF
TGTGCCAGCAGCCACCTCCGGGAGACCCAGTACTTC
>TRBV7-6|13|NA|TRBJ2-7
CASSARTVGEQYF
TGTGCCAGCAGCGCCCGGACAGTGGGCGAGCAGTACTTC
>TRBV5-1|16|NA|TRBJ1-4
CASSLEGISANEKLFF
TGCGCCAGCAGCTTGGAAGGGATTAGCGCTAATGAAAAACTGTTTTTT
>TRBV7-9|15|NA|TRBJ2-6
CASSLVSSGANVLTF
TGTGCCAGCAGCTTAGTTTCATCTGGGGCCAACGTCCTGACTTTC
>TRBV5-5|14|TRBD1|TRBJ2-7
CASSLYQGAYEQYF
TGTGCCAGCAGCTTGTACCAGGGGGCCTACGAGCAGTACTTC
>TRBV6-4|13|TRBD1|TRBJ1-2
CARMRDRAYGYTF
TGTGCCAGGATGCGGGACAGGGCCTATGGCTACACCTTC
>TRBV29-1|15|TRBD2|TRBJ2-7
CSATLGTRASSEQYF
TGCAGCGCTACTCTCGGGACTAGGGCTTCTTCTGAGCAGTACTTC
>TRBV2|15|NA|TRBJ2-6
CASTDEVAGANVLTF
TGTGCCAGCACCGATGAGGTTGCCGGGGCCAACGTCCTGACTTTC
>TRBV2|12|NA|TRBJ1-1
CASKAEVTEAFF
TGTGCCTCAAAAGCCGAGGTCACTGAAGCTTTCTTT
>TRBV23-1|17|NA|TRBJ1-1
CASSQYLPATLGTEAFF
TGCGCCAGCAGTCAATACTTACCCGCCACCCTAGGCACTGAAGCTTTCTTT
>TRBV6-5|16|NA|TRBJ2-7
CASSYGGNVGTYEQYF
TGTGCCAGCAGTTACGGAGGAAACGTGGGAACCTACGAGCAGTACTTC
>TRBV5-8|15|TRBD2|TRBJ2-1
CASTLAGGFRNEQFF
TGTGCCAGCACCCTCGCGGGAGGGTTTAGGAATGAGCAGTTCTTC
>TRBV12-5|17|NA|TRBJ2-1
CASGLATSPSSYNEQFF
TGTGCTAGTGGTTTGGCTACTAGCCCGAGCTCCTACAATGAGCAGTTCTTC
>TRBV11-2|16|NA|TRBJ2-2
CASSSLTGRDTGELFF
TGTGCCAGCAGCTCTCTTACAGGGAGGGACACCGGGGAGCTGTTTTTT
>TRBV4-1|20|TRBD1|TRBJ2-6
CASSQDSYRGPYPGANVLTF
TGCGCCAGCAGCCAAGATAGCTACAGGGGGCCGTATCCTGGGGCCAACGTCCTGACTTTC